The rows below give T cell receptor beta chains drawn from one sample of a study of T-cell reconstitution after alpha-beta-depleted transplantation in children. Via MiXCR, TCRdb re-called the PCR reads, giving one row per CDR3 protein. This table has more than 200,000 distinct CDR3 sequences, 9.7% appearing once. The sample consisted of PBMCs from the stem cell graft donor, taken from the stem cell graft. The source of these receptors is a human donor who donated a stem cell graft to a child with SCID. CDR3s include the opening cysteine and the closing phenylalanine or tryptophan. A D gene is named only where the DNA matches it firmly. Clone size is not always given. Where it is, it says once, few, many or a class for expanded clones.

TRBJ1-2	-	TRBV28	-	TGTGCCAGCAGCCCCTCCCTGGATGGCTACACCTTC	CASSPSLDGYTF
TRBJ1-1	-	TRBV6-5	many	TGTGCCAGCAGTTACTCTTGGCAGCCGGGCCGCACTGAAGCTTTCTTT	CASSYSWQPGRTEAFF
TRBJ2-1	TRBD2	TRBV5-1	few	TGCGCCAGCAGCCCGGGGATGACTAGCGGGGGGCCGGGTAATGAGCAGTTCTTC	CASSPGMTSGGPGNEQFF
TRBJ1-5	TRBD1	TRBV7-2	many	TGTGCCAGCAGCTCAGGGGGAAATCAGCCCCAGCATTTT	CASSSGGNQPQHF
TRBJ2-7	-	TRBV20-1	many	TGCAGTGCTAGATTGTTAGGGGAGTACGAGCAGTACTTC	CSARLLGEYEQYF
TRBJ2-7	-	TRBV10-1	-	TGCGCCAGCGGGGACGTAAGCTACGAGCAGTACTTC	CASGDVSYEQYF
TRBJ1-2	TRBD1	TRBV4-1	many	TGCGCCAGCAGCCAACAATGGACAGGGGGAGACTATGGCTACACCTTC	CASSQQWTGGDYGYTF
TRBJ2-5	TRBD1	TRBV5-1	many	TGCGCCAGCAGATCCGACAGGGTAGGGATAGAGACCCAGTACTTC	CASRSDRVGIETQYF
TRBJ1-4	-	TRBV21-1	many	TGTGCCAGCAGCAAAGGGGGGAATGAAAAACTGTTTTTT	CASSKGGNEKLFF
TRBJ1-3	-	TRBV20-1	few	TGCAGTGCTACCCTTACCCGGGGGGCCATATATTTT	CSATLTRGAIYF
TRBJ1-2	TRBD1	TRBV2	many	TGTGCCAGCAGTGAAGGAGAGACAGGGAACTATGGCTACACCTTC	CASSEGETGNYGYTF
TRBJ1-5	-	TRBV12-3/TRBV12-4	many	TGTGCCAGCAGTTGGGAAGGCAATCAGCCCCAGCATTTT	CASSWEGNQPQHF
TRBJ1-1	-	TRBV7-2	many	TGTGCCAGCAGCTTTGGACAGCGTGGCACTGAAGCTTTCTTT	CASSFGQRGTEAFF
TRBJ1-3	TRBD1	TRBV4-3	many	TGCGCCAGCAGCCACACAGGGGCTGGAAACACCATATATTTT	CASSHTGAGNTIYF
TRBJ1-1	TRBD1	TRBV7-9	many	TGTGCCAGCAGCTCAAAGTCTGGGACAGGGAACACTGAAGCTTTCTTT	CASSSKSGTGNTEAFF
TRBJ1-5	-	TRBV20-1	many	TGCAGTGCTGTCCGGGGCAGAGGATATAGCAATCAGCCCCAGCATTTT	CSAVRGRGYSNQPQHF
TRBJ2-3	TRBD1	TRBV5-1	many	TGCGCCAGCAGCTTGGGACAGGGAAGAAGCACAGATACGCAGTATTTT	CASSLGQGRSTDTQYF
TRBJ1-3	-	TRBV5-1	many	TGCGCCAGCCCCTTCGACAGCGTCTCTGGAAACACCATATATTTT	CASPFDSVSGNTIYF
TRBJ2-3	TRBD2	TRBV5-1	many	TGCGCCAGCAGCTTGGGAGGGACTAGCGGCACAGATACGCAGTATTTT	CASSLGGTSGTDTQYF
TRBJ1-2	-	TRBV20-1	few	TGCAGTGCTAGAGCTTTTTCCCGGGAGAGACTCTTC	CSARAFSRERLF
TRBJ2-5	-	TRBV5-1	-	TGCGCCAGCAGCTCCGCGCCGGGGGTGGGGACCCAGTACTTC	CASSSAPGVGTQYF
TRBJ2-3	TRBD2	TRBV4-2	many	TGTGCCAGCAGCCAAGGATGGCGGGGGGGCCAAAGTAGCACAGATACGCAGTATTTT	CASSQGWRGGQSSTDTQYF
TRBJ2-2	-	TRBV4-2	many	TGTGCCAGCAGCCAAGATCGTGGTCAGGGGATCGGGGAGCTGTTTTTT	CASSQDRGQGIGELFF
TRBJ2-1	-	TRBV5-1	many	TGCGCCAGCAGCTTGGAGGCGGGGTTCTACAATGAGCAGTTCTTC	CASSLEAGFYNEQFF
TRBJ2-5	-	TRBV12-3/TRBV12-4	many	TGTGCCAGCAGTTTCGGAGATTTGGAGACCCAGTACTTC	CASSFGDLETQYF